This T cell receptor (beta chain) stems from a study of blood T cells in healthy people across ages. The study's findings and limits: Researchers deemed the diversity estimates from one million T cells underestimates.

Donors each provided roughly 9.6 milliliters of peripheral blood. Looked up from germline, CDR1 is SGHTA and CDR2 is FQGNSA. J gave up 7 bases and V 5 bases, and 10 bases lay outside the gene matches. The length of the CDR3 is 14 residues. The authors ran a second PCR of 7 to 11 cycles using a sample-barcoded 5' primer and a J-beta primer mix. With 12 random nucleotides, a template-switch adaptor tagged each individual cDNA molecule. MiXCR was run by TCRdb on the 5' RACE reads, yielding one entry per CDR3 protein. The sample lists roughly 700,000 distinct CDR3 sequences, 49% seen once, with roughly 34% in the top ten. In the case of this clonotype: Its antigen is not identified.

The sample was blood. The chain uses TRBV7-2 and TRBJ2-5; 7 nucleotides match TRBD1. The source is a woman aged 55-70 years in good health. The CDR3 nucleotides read TGTGCCAGCAGCAGGGACAGTTCCATTGGGACCCAGTACTTC. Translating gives CASSRDSSIGTQYF.